This T cell receptor (beta chain) was retrieved from a study of shared clonotypes between healthy human individuals. Background on the study: The cohort had a couple of women and a few men, ages 18 to 49.

The table came from immunoSEQ multiplex PCR; TCRdb's copy has only in-frame clones and leaves some out. Of fewer than 3 million clones listed, 85% to 95% are singletons. The CDR3 is 14 amino acids. Germline V lookup: CDR1 SEHNR, CDR2 FQNEAQ (reference sequence). V lost 5 bases, J lost 6 bases, and 17 bases lay in between. This clonotype was sampled from a man younger than 35 in good health. Some clones in this sample may be carry-over from other donors' samples. The chain employs TRBV7-9 and TRBJ2-7; TRBD1 or TRBD2 may be the D gene (5 bases each). Material for sequencing was naive CD4+ T cells from PBMCs. Subset defined: CD45RA+ positively selected. The chain's CDR3 is CASSLAGAGGEQYF. CDR3 DNA sequence: TGTGCCAGCAGCCTCGCCGGGGCTGGCGGCGAGCAGTACTTC.